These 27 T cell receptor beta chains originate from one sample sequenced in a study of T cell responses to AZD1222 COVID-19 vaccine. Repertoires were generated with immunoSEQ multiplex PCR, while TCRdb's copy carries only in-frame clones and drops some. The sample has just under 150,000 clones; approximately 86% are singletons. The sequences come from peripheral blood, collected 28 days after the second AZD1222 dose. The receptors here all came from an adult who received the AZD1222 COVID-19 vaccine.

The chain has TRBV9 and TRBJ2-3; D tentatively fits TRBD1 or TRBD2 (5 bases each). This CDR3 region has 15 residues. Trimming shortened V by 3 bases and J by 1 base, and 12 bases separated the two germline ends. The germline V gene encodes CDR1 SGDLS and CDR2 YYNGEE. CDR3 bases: TGTGCCAGCAGCGGAACCAGGGACCGCACAGATACGCAGTATTTT. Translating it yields CASSGTRDRTDTQYF.

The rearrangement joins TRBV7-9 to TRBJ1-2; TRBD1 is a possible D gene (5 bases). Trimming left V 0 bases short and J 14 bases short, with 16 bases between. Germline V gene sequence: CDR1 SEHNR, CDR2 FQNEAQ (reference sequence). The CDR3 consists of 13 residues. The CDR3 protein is CASSLAGREGKTF. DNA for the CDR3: TGTGCCAGCAGCTTAGCGGGGAGGGAGGGGAAGACCTTC.

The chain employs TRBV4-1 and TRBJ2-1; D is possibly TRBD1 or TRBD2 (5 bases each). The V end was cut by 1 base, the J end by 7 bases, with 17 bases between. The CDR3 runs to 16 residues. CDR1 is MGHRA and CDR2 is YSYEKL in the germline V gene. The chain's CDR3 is CASSQVFGGRGNEQFF. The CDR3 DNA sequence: TGCGCCAGCAGCCAAGTCTTTGGGGGTCGGGGTAATGAGCAGTTCTTC.

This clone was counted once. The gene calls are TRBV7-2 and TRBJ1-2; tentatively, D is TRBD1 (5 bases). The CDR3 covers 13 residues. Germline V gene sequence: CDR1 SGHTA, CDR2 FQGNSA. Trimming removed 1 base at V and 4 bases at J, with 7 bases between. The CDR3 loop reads CASSLGDGYGYTF. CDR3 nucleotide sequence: TGTGCCAGCAGCTTAGGGGACGGCTATGGCTACACCTTC.

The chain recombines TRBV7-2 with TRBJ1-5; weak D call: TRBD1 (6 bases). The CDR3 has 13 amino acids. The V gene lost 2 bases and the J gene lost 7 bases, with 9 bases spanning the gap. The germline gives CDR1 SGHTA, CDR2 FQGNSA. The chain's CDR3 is CASSLRGGQPQHF. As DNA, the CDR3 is TGTGCCAGCAGCTTAAGGGGGGGGCAGCCCCAGCATTTT.

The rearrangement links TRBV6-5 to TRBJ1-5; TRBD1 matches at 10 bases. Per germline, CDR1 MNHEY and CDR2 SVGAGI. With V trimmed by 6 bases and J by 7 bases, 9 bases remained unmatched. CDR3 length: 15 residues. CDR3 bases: TGTGCCAGCAGACAAACGGGACAGGGGATGCAGCCCCAGCATTTT. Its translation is CASRQTGQGMQPQHF.

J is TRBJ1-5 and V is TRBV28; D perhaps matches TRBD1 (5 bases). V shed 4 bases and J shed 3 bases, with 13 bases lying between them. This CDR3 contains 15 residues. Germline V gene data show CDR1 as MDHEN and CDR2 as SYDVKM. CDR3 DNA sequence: TGTGCCAGCAGTTCCCAGGGCCCCTCCAATCAGCCCCAGCATTTT. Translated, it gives CASSSQGPSNQPQHF. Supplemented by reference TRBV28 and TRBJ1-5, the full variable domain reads DVKVTQSSRYLVKRTGEKVFLECVQDMDHENMFWYRQDPGLGLRLIYFSYDVKMKEKGDIPEGYSVSREKKERFSLILESASTNQTSMYLCASSSQGPSNQPQHFGDGTRLSIL.

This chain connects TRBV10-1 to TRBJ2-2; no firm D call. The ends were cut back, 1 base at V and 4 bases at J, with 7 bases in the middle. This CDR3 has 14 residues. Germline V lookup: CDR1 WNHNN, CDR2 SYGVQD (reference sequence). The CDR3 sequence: CASSEFWGTGELFF. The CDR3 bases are TGCGCCAGCAGTGAGTTCTGGGGCACCGGGGAGCTGTTTTTT.

The CDR3 region has the DNA TGTGCCAGTAGAACAACAGGGGACATTCCACCCCTCCACTTT. This translates into CASRTTGDIPPLHF. This chain uses TRBV19 with TRBJ1-6, with 7 nucleotides matching TRBD1. The CDR3 sequence is 14 residues long. V was clipped by 6 bases and J by 11 bases; unmatched bases: 10. From germline, CDR1 is LNHDA and CDR2 SQIVND (reference sequence). Full variable domain (missing parts from reference TRBV19 and TRBJ1-6): DGGITQSPKYLFRKEGQNVTLSCEQNLNHDAMYWYRQDPGQGLRLIYYSQIVNDFQKGDIAEGYSVSREKKESFPLTVTSAQKNPTAFYLCASRTTGDIPPLHFGNGTRLTVT.

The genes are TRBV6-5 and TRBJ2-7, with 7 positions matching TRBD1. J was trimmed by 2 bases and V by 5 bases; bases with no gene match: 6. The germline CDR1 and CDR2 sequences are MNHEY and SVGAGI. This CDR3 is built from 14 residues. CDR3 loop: CASSTDRAPYEQYF. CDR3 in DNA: TGTGCCAGCAGTACAGACAGGGCCCCCTACGAGCAGTACTTC.

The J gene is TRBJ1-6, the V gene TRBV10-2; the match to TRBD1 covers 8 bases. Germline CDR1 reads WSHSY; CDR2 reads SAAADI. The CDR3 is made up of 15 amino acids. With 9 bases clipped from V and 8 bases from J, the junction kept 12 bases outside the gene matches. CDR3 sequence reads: CASSPTQGAYSPLHF. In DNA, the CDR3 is TGCGCCAGTTCTCCTACCCAGGGGGCTTATTCACCCCTCCACTTT.

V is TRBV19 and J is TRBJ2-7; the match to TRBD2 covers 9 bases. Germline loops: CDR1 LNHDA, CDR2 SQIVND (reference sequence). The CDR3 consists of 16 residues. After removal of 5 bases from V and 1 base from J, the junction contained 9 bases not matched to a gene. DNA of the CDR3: TGTGCCAGTAGTCCAGCGGGAGGTCGACAGTCCTACGAGCAGTACTTC. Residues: CASSPAGGRQSYEQYF.

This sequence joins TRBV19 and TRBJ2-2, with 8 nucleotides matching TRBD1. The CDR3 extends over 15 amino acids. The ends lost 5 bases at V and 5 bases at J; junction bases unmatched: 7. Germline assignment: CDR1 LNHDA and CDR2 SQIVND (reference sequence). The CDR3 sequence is CASSSGGAGTGELFF. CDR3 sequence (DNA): TGTGCCAGTAGTTCAGGGGGCGCGGGGACCGGGGAGCTGTTTTTT.

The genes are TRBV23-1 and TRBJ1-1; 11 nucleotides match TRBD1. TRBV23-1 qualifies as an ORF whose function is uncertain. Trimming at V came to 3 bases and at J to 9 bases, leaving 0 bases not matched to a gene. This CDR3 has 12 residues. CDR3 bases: TGCGCCAGCAGTCAGGACAGGGGGCAAGCTTTCTTT. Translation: CASSQDRGQAFF.

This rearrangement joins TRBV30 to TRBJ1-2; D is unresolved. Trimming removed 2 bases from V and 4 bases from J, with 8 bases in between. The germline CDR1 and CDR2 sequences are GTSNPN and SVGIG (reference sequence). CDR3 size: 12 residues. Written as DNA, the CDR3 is TGTGCCTGGAGTAAACAGCGCTATGGCTACACCTTC. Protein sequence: CAWSKQRYGYTF.

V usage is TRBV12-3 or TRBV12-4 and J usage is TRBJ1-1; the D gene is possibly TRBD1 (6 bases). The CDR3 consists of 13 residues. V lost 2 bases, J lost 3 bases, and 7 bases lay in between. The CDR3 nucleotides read TGTGCCAGCAGTTTACAGGGGTACACTGAAGCTTTCTTT. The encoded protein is CASSLQGYTEAFF.

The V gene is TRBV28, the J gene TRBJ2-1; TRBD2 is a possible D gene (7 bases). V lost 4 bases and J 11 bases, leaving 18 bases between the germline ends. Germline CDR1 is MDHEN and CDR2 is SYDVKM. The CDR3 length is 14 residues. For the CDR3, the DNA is TGTGCCAGCAGTTCCCCCGCGGGGGCGCCGAAGCAGTTCTTC. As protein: CASSSPAGAPKQFF.

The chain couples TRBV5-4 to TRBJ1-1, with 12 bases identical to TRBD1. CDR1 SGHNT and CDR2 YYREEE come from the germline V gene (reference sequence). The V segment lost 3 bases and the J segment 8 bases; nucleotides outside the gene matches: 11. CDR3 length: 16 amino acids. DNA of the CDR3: TGTGCCAGCAGCTCCGCCCCTGGGACAGGGGGCGCGGAAGCTTTCTTT. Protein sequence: CASSSAPGTGGAEAFF.

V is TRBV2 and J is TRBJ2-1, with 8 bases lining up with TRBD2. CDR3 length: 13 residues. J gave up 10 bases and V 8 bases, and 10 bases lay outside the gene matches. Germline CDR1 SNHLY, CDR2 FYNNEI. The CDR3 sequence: CASGLGLESEQFF. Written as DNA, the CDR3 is TGTGCCAGCGGCCTGGGACTAGAATCCGAGCAGTTCTTC.

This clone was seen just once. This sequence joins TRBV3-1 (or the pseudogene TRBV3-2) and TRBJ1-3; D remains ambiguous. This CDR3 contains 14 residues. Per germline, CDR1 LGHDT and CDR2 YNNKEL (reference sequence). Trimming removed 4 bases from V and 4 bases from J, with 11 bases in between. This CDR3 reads CASSPSISGNTIYF. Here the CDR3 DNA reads TGTGCCAGCAGCCCTTCTATATCGGGAAACACCATATATTTT.

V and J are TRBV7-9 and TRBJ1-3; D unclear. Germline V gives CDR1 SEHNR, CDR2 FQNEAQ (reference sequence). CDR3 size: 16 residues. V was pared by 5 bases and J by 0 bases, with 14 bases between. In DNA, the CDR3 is TGTGCCAGCAGCCCCCCGCGAGGAGGCTCTGGAAACACCATATATTTT. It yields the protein CASSPPRGGSGNTIYF. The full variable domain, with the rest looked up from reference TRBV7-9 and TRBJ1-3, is DTGVSQNPRHKITKRGQNVTFRCDPISEHNRLYWYRQTLGQGPEFLTYFQNEAQLEKSRLLSDRFSAERPKGSFSTLEIQRTEQGDSAMYLCASSPPRGGSGNTIYFGEGSWLTVV.

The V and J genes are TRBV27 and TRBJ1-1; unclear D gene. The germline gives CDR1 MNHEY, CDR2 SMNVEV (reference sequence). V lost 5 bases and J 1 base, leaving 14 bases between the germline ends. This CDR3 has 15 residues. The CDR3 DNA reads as TGTGCCAGCAGTCCTGACTGGGGATGGAACACTGAAGCTTTCTTT. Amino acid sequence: CASSPDWGWNTEAFF.

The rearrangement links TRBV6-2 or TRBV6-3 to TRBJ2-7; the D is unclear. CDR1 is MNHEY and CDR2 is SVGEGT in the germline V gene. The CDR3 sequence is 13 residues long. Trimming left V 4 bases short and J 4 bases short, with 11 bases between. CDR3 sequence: CASSFTRFYEQYF. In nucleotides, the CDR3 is TGTGCCAGCAGTTTCACTCGATTTTACGAGCAGTACTTC.

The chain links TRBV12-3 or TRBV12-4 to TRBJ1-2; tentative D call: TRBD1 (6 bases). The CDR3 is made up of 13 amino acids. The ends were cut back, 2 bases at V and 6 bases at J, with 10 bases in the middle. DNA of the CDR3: TGTGCCAGCAGTTTATCAGGGGTCAATGGCTACACCTTC. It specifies CASSLSGVNGYTF.

CDR3 residues: CASSPWTGDNSNQPQHF. In DNA form, the CDR3 reads TGTGCCAGCAGTCCCTGGACAGGAGATAATAGCAATCAGCCCCAGCATTTT. The V call is TRBV6-9, the J call TRBJ1-5; the match to TRBD1 covers 7 bases. V was pared by 5 bases and J by 0 bases, with 10 bases of the junction left unmatched. Germline loops: CDR1 MNHGY, CDR2 SVAAGI. This CDR3 has 17 residues.

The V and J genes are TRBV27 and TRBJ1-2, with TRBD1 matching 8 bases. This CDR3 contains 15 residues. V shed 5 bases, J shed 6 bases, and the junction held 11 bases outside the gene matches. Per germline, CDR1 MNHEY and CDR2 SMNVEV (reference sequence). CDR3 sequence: CASSLGQGARHGYTF. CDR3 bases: TGTGCCAGCAGTCTTGGACAGGGAGCCCGCCATGGCTACACCTTC.

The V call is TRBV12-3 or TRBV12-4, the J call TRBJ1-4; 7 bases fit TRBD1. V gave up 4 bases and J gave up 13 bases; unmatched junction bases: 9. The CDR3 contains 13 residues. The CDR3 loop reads CASSSGGDRGLFF. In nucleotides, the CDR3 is TGTGCCAGCAGTTCAGGGGGGGATAGGGGACTGTTTTTT.